A selection of T cell receptor beta chains follows, all from one sample in a study of blood T cell repertoires in COVID-19. Assay used: immunoSEQ multiplex PCR; TCRdb lists only in-frame clones, some missing. The data show over 150,000 clones, 84% seen once. What was sequenced was peripheral blood. The receptors shown here come from a man aged 70 or older with active or convalescent COVID-19. Both conserved end residues are part of each CDR3. D genes are given only for firm matches. Size tells how often a clone was seen (once, few, many) or the class of an expanded clone, and some rows leave it out.

len	d_gene	v_gene	abundance	j_gene	CDR3nt	CDR3aa
15	NA	TRBV7-9	NA	TRBJ2-1	TGTGCCAGCAGCTCCCCCGAGGACTCCTACAATGAGCAGTTCTTC	CASSSPEDSYNEQFF
14	NA	TRBV19	NA	TRBJ1-1	TGTGCCAGCCGTCCACAGGGATTGGAGACTGAAGCTTTCTTT	CASRPQGLETEAFF
18	TRBD1	TRBV6-1	NA	TRBJ2-7	TGTGCCAGCAGTGAATGGGGGTACTACGCGGACAGGAGAGGCGAGCAGTACTTC	CASSEWGYYADRRGEQYF
14	TRBD1	TRBV6-4	NA	TRBJ2-2	TGTGCCAGCAGCGCGGACAGGGGGTCAGGGGAGCTGTTTTTT	CASSADRGSGELFF
14	NA	TRBV7-9	NA	TRBJ2-3	TGTGCCAGCAGCCATGGGGGCTCCACAGATACGCAGTATTTT	CASSHGGSTDTQYF
15	NA	TRBV28	NA	TRBJ1-5	TGTGCCAGCAGTTCACAGGGAAAGGGGGATCAGCCCCAGCATTTT	CASSSQGKGDQPQHF
16	TRBD2	TRBV9	NA	TRBJ2-1	TGTGCCAGCAGCGTAGGACTAGCGGGGGGATACAATGAGCAGTTCTTC	CASSVGLAGGYNEQFF
14	NA	TRBV7-2	NA	TRBJ2-5	TGTGCCAGCAGCTCTCAGCCAGGGGTGGAGACCCAGTACTTC	CASSSQPGVETQYF
14	TRBD2	TRBV5-1	NA	TRBJ2-7	TGCGCCAGCAGCCGGACTAGCGGCTCCTACGAGCAGTACTTC	CASSRTSGSYEQYF
16	TRBD2	TRBV5-4	NA	TRBJ2-3	TGTGCCAGCAAATCTTTGACTAGCGGGGGCACAGATACGCAGTATTTT	CASKSLTSGGTDTQYF
12	NA	TRBV10-3	NA	TRBJ1-6	TGTGCCATCAGTGATGAGGGATCACCCCTCCACTTT	CAISDEGSPLHF
15	TRBD1	TRBV5-1	many	TRBJ2-2	TGCGCCAGCAGCCAAAGGACAGGGTCAACCGGGGAGCTGTTTTTT	CASSQRTGSTGELFF
16	NA	TRBV4-1	few	TRBJ2-2	TGCGCCAGCAGCCAAACCGCTTTCACTAGCACCGGGGAGCTGTTTTTT	CASSQTAFTSTGELFF
14	NA	TRBV5-6	NA	TRBJ1-2	TGTGCCAGCAGACCATATGCCCAGGGTCATTACTACACCTTC	CASRPYAQGHYYTF
15	NA	TRBV5-4	few	TRBJ1-4	TGTGCCAGCAGCTCCTACAGAGACAGAAAGGAAAAACTGTTTTTT	CASSSYRDRKEKLFF
15	NA	TRBV5-1	NA	TRBJ2-5	TGCGCCAGCAGCTTGGCTGGGACAACCCAAGAGACCCAGTACTTC	CASSLAGTTQETQYF
13	NA	TRBV28	NA	TRBJ1-1	TGTGCCAGCAGTAAGTCCAGGAACACTGAAGCTTTCTTT	CASSKSRNTEAFF
14	NA	TRBV19	NA	TRBJ2-5	TGTGCCAGTAGTATCCGGGGAGAGCCGGAGACCCAGTACTTC	CASSIRGEPETQYF
13	NA	TRBV9	NA	TRBJ1-2	TGTGCCAGCAGCGTGAGAATGAACTATGGCTACACCTTC	CASSVRMNYGYTF